These T cell receptor beta chains were read from a single sample in a study of T cell responses to AZD1222 COVID-19 vaccine. Sequencing was performed with immunoSEQ multiplex PCR; in TCRdb, only in-frame clones are kept and a portion is missing. Of around 160,000 clones listed, roughly nine tenths are singletons. The sequenced sample was peripheral blood, obtained 28 days after the second AZD1222 dose. Receptors originate from an adult who received the AZD1222 COVID-19 vaccine. CDR3s include the opening cysteine and the closing phenylalanine or tryptophan. D genes are given only for firm matches. Size tells how often a clone was seen (once, few, many) or the class of an expanded clone, and some rows leave it out.

V gene,clone size,D gene,J gene,CDR3 DNA,CDR3 protein
TRBV19,-,-,TRBJ2-5,TGTGCCAGTAGCGAACGGCGGATTCAAGAGACCCAGTACTTC,CASSERRIQETQYF
TRBV24-1,-,-,TRBJ2-7,TGTGCCACCAGTGTAGAGGGTCCCTACGAGCAGTACTTC,CATSVEGPYEQYF
TRBV11-2,-,TRBD2,TRBJ2-7,TGTGCTACCACTCCAGGTCGGGGAGGGCGGACCTACGAGCAGTACTTC,CATTPGRGGRTYEQYF
TRBV3-1/TRBV3-2,-,-,TRBJ1-6,TGTGCCAGCAGCCAAACGCCAGGGTTTAATTCACCCCTCCACTTT,CASSQTPGFNSPLHF
TRBV9,once,-,TRBJ2-4,TGTGCCAGCAGCGTAGACCCGGGGACTAAAAACATTCAGTACTTC,CASSVDPGTKNIQYF
TRBV5-1,-,-,TRBJ1-2,TGCGCCAGCAGCTTGGACGGCGTGGGGACTAACTATGGCTACACCTTC,CASSLDGVGTNYGYTF
TRBV9,-,-,TRBJ2-1,TGTGCCAGCAGCCCCCTACGCGGGTCCTCTCGGCGTCATGAGCAGTTCTTC,CASSPLRGSSRRHEQFF
TRBV10-2,-,-,TRBJ2-1,TGCGCCAGCGTTAGGGACTCCTTCAATGAGCAGTTCTTC,CASVRDSFNEQFF
TRBV3-1/TRBV3-2,-,TRBD1,TRBJ1-6,TGTGCCAGCAGCCTAGGGACAGGGGAAAATTCACCCCTCCACTTT,CASSLGTGENSPLHF
TRBV9,-,TRBD2,TRBJ2-3,TGTGCCAGCAGCTTAAGAGCGGGAGGGTCCACAGATACGCAGTATTTT,CASSLRAGGSTDTQYF
TRBV4-3,-,-,TRBJ1-5,TGCGCCAGCAGCCAAGAATCAGGGACCAATCAGCCCCAGCATTTT,CASSQESGTNQPQHF
TRBV16,-,-,TRBJ1-1,TGTGCCAGCAGCCAACCGGGCAAGAACACTGAAGCTTTCTTT,CASSQPGKNTEAFF
TRBV7-2,-,-,TRBJ1-1,TGTGCCAGCAGCTTAGAAGGGGATGGCACTGAAGCTTTCTTT,CASSLEGDGTEAFF
TRBV3-1/TRBV3-2,-,-,TRBJ2-4,TGTGCCAGCAGCCAATACGTACAGGGTAGGGCCAAAAACATTCAGTACTTC,CASSQYVQGRAKNIQYF
TRBV5-1,-,-,TRBJ2-5,TGCGCCAGCAGCTTGCCCTCGGGACCGTCCTGGACCCAGTACTTC,CASSLPSGPSWTQYF
TRBV6-5,-,TRBD1,TRBJ1-2,TGTGCCAGCAAGACAGGGATTAGTAGGAACTATGGCTACACCTTC,CASKTGISRNYGYTF
TRBV30,few,-,TRBJ1-6,TGTGCCTGGAGCCCCGGGAATAATTCACCCCTCCACTTT,CAWSPGNNSPLHF
TRBV5-1,-,-,TRBJ1-3,TGCGCCAGCAGCTTGGTCGCGATGGACGTTGGAAACACCATATATTTT,CASSLVAMDVGNTIYF
TRBV6-5,-,TRBD1,TRBJ2-2,TGTGCCAGTACCGGGACAGGGGGCCTCACCGGGGAGCTGTTTTTT,CASTGTGGLTGELFF
TRBV9,-,-,TRBJ1-1,TGTGCCAGCAGCGTAGGCGGGTACACTGAAGCTTTCTTT,CASSVGGYTEAFF
TRBV30,-,-,TRBJ1-5,TGTGCCTGGAGTGCGGAGTGGCAGGGCAATCAGCCCCAGCATTTT,CAWSAEWQGNQPQHF
TRBV27,-,-,TRBJ1-6,TGTGCCAGCAGTTTGATGTCTAGGCGCTATAATTCACCCCTCCACTTT,CASSLMSRRYNSPLHF
TRBV5-4,few,-,TRBJ2-7,TGTGCCAGCAGCGTCAAAAGGGCTGGAAGCTCCTACGAGCAGTACTTC,CASSVKRAGSSYEQYF
TRBV7-2,-,TRBD1,TRBJ1-4,TGTGCCAGCAGCTTAGTTTGGGACAGGGGGCGACCTGGAAAACTGTTTTTT,CASSLVWDRGRPGKLFF
TRBV19,-,-,TRBJ1-2,TGTGCCAGTAGTCTTCAAGGGTCGGACTATGGCTACACCTTC,CASSLQGSDYGYTF
TRBV11-3,-,-,TRBJ2-7,TGTGCCAGCAGCTCCTGGGCGACGGTCTCCTACGAGCAGTACTTC,CASSSWATVSYEQYF
TRBV6-6,-,TRBD1,TRBJ2-7,TGTGCCAGCAGTTACTCGGGCAGGGGGCGCAGCGAGCAGTACTTC,CASSYSGRGRSEQYF
TRBV11-3,few,TRBD2,TRBJ2-1,TGTGCCAGCAGCGCCCTTCCGGGACTAGCGGTCCATGAGCAGTTCTTC,CASSALPGLAVHEQFF
TRBV7-6,-,TRBD2,TRBJ2-3,TGTGCCAGCAGCTTATACCGGGCGGGGGGGCTTGGTACGCAGTATTTT,CASSLYRAGGLGTQYF